The 9 T cell receptor beta chains reported below all come from one sample, sequenced in a study of shared clonotypes between healthy human individuals. Sequencing used immunoSEQ multiplex PCR; TCRdb keeps in-frame clones, though not all of them. The data show a few hundred thousand clones, about 80% seen once. The source material was PBMCs. These receptors all stem from a woman in her forties in good health. Some clones in this sample may be carry-over from other donors' samples.

Only one count was recorded for this clone. The chain is built from TRBV7-6 and TRBJ1-1; TRBD1 might be the D (6 bases). Trimming stripped 2 bases from V and 5 bases from J, with 15 bases between. CDR1 is SGHVS and CDR2 is FNYEAQ in the germline V gene. The CDR3 consists of 15 residues. CDR3: CASSLFQGRQTEAFF. Written as DNA, the CDR3 is TGTGCCAGCAGCTTATTCCAGGGGAGGCAAACTGAAGCTTTCTTT.

The chain uses TRBV2 and TRBJ1-2; D gene unclear. The CDR3 runs to 14 residues. From germline, CDR1 is SNHLY and CDR2 FYNNEI. Trimming left V 4 bases short and J 3 bases short, with 12 bases between. The CDR3 DNA is TGTGCCAGCAGTGCTAGTGGTTTGGACTATGGCTACACCTTC. This encodes CASSASGLDYGYTF.

V gene TRBV27 combines with J gene TRBJ2-7; possibly TRBD1 for D (6 bases). The V gene's germline CDR1 is MNHEY and CDR2 SMNVEV (reference sequence). This CDR3 spans 14 amino acids. V shed 4 bases and J shed 2 bases, with 12 bases lying between them. The CDR3 here is CASSSNRDPYEQYF. In DNA, the CDR3 is TGTGCCAGCAGTTCTAACAGGGATCCCTACGAGCAGTACTTC.

This clone appeared a few times. The chain couples TRBV9 to TRBJ1-1; D gene unclear. Germline CDR1 and CDR2: SGDLS and YYNGEE. The V end lost 1 base, the J end lost 4 bases, and 11 bases lay between the germline ends. This CDR3 is built from 14 residues. DNA of the CDR3: TGTGCCAGCAGCGTAATCCTCTCCGGCACTGAAGCTTTCTTT. It translates to CASSVILSGTEAFF.

This chain joins TRBV5-1 and TRBJ1-4, with D hard to call. V shed 5 bases and J shed 4 bases, with 9 bases lying between them. In germline, CDR1 is SGHRS, CDR2 YFSETQ. The CDR3 contains 13 residues. The CDR3: CASRATFNEKLFF. The CDR3 DNA is TGCGCCAGCAGGGCCACATTTAATGAAAAACTGTTTTTT.

V and J are TRBV10-3 and TRBJ2-3; a possible D gene is TRBD1 (6 bases). The CDR3 totals 16 residues. V gave up 5 bases and J gave up 1 base, with 16 bases separating them. The germline CDR1 and CDR2 sequences are ENHRY and SYGVKD. The CDR3 DNA follows: TGTGCCATCAGTAGCCCCGGGACATCCGGCACAGATACGCAGTATTTT. Its translation is CAISSPGTSGTDTQYF.

In nucleotides, the CDR3 is TGTGCCAGCAGCCCCTCGGCAGAGTCCTACGAGCAGTACTTC. Translated: CASSPSAESYEQYF. V and J are TRBV7-6 and TRBJ2-7; D uncertain. Germline V gene data show CDR1 as SGHVS and CDR2 as FNYEAQ. The CDR3 consists of 14 residues. The ends were cut back, 5 bases at V and 1 base at J, with 12 bases in the middle.

The chain links TRBV11-3 to TRBJ2-2; 9 bases match TRBD1. The CDR3 length is 15 residues. The germline gives CDR1 SGHNT, CDR2 YENEEA. Unmatched junction bases numbered 4, after V lost 2 bases and J lost 6 bases. The CDR3 loop reads CASSLYGQGPGELFF. The CDR3 DNA reads TGTGCCAGCAGCTTATATGGACAGGGGCCCGGGGAGCTGTTTTTT. The variable domain in full, with the rest retrieved from reference TRBV11-3 and TRBJ2-2, is EAGVVQSPRYKIIEKKQPVAFWCNPISGHNTLYWYLQNLGQGPELLIRYENEEAVDDSQLPKDRFSAERLKGVDSTLKIQPAELGDSAVYLCASSLYGQGPGELFFGEGSRLTVL.

The chain employs TRBV5-1 and TRBJ2-7, with TRBD2 as a possible D gene (6 bases). The germline CDR1 and CDR2 sequences are SGHRS and YFSETQ. The CDR3 sequence is 15 residues long. V shed 3 bases and J shed 2 bases, with 15 bases lying between them. CDR3 region: CASSSGRIVAYEQYF. CDR3 bases: TGCGCCAGCAGCTCCGGGAGAATCGTCGCCTACGAGCAGTACTTC.